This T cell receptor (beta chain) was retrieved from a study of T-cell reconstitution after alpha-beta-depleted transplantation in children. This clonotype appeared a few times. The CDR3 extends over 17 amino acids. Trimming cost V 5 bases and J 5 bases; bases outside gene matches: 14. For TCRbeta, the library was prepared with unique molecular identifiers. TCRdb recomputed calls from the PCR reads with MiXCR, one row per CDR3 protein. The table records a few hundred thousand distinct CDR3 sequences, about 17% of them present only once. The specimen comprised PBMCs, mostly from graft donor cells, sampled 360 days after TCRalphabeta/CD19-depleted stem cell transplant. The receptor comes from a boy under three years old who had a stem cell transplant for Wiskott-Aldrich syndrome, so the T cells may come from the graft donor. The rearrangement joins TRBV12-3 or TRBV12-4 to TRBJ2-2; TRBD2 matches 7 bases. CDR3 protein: CASSPLREGRGTGELFF. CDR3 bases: TGTGCCAGCAGTCCCCTTAGGGAGGGACGGGGGACCGGGGAGCTGTTTTTT.